Each of the 26 T cell receptor beta chains below was sequenced from the same sample in a study of cytomegalovirus exposure and HLA in healthy donors. PCR used 60 Vbeta primers and 13 Jbeta primers. Produced via immunoSEQ multiplex PCR; TCRdb's table is partial and in-frame only. The table includes some 150,000 clones, about 79% detected once. Sequencing was carried out using PBMCs. The receptors derive from a man aged 40-49 years in good health and CMV-seropositive.

Concerning this clone: At one of its ends the junction is not consistent with the germline gene, which may arise from a read error. V and J are TRBV7-9 and TRBJ2-2; 8 bases agree with TRBD1. Germline V gene lookup returns CDR1 SEHNR and CDR2 FQNEAQ (reference sequence). The CDR3 is made up of 16 amino acids. The CDR3 region has the DNA TGTTCCAGCAGCTCGACAGGGGCTTCAAACACCGGGGAGCTGTTTTTT. It specifies CSSSSTGASNTGELFF.

The chain links TRBV12-5 to TRBJ2-5; D uncertain. Germline CDR1 is LGHNT and CDR2 is FRNRAP. V was trimmed by 6 bases and J by 6 bases, leaving 14 bases between them. CDR3 size: 13 residues. CDR3 loop: CASGTAASKTQYF. Here the CDR3 DNA reads TGTGCTAGTGGCACGGCGGCGTCTAAGACCCAGTACTTC.

This sequence joins TRBV6-6 and TRBJ2-5, with 8 bases aligning to TRBD1. The junction had 12 bases not matched to a gene; V was cut back by 4 bases and J by 5 bases. CDR1 and CDR2 (germline): MNHNY, SVGAGI (reference sequence). The CDR3 is made up of 16 amino acids. The CDR3: CASSFPGQDRGETQYF. The CDR3 DNA is TGTGCCAGCAGTTTTCCGGGACAGGATCGGGGGGAGACCCAGTACTTC.

The CDR3 spells CASRDRGGEKLFF. The CDR3 DNA is TGTGCCAGCAGGGACAGGGGGGGGGAAAAACTGTTTTTT. The rearrangement joins TRBV6-5 to TRBJ1-4; 10 bases align to TRBD1. The germline V gene has CDR1 MNHEY and CDR2 SVGAGI. The CDR3 covers 13 residues. Trimming took 6 bases from V and 8 from J; bases not matched to a gene: 3.

V and J are TRBV27 and TRBJ2-3, with a weak D call TRBD2 (7 bases). Germline assignment: CDR1 MNHEY and CDR2 SMNVEV (reference sequence). The CDR3 extends over 15 amino acids. V shed 5 bases and J shed 3 bases, with 15 bases lying between them. For the CDR3, the DNA is TGTGCCAGCAGTGTGCGGGGGAGGGGGACAGATACGCAGTATTTT. Translation gives CASSVRGRGTDTQYF.

The count of this clone is one. The chain couples TRBV29-1 to TRBJ1-2, with D perhaps TRBD1 (5 bases). CDR1 is SQVTM and CDR2 is ANQGSEA in the germline V gene. V was pared by 6 bases and J by 4 bases, with 18 bases between. The CDR3 loop spans 14 amino acids. CDR3 in DNA: TGCAGCGTCAAGACAGCGGGTGTAGGCTATGGCTACACCTTC. This gives the protein CSVKTAGVGYGYTF. Full variable domain (outside the CDR3, taken from reference TRBV29-1 and TRBJ1-2): SAVISQKPSRDICQRGTSLTIQCQVDSQVTMMFWYRQQPGQSLTLIATANQGSEATYESGFVIDKFPISRPNLTFSTLTVSNMSPEDSSIYLCSVKTAGVGYGYTFGSGTRLTVV.

The V call is TRBV5-1, the J call TRBJ2-3; 13 bases map to TRBD2. The J segment lost 2 bases and the V segment lost 3 bases, leaving 12 bases of the junction unmatched. This CDR3 comprises 19 residues. The germline CDR1 and CDR2 sequences are SGHRS and YFSETQ. CDR3 DNA sequence: TGCGCCAGCAGCTCCCGGGGACTAGCGGGACTAAAACTCACAGATACGCAGTATTTT. This translates into CASSSRGLAGLKLTDTQYF.

This chain links TRBV2 with TRBJ2-7, with 9 nucleotides matching TRBD1. The trim removed 6 bases at V and 4 bases at J, leaving 7 bases unmatched. The CDR3 has 14 amino acids. In germline, CDR1 is SNHLY, CDR2 FYNNEI. The CDR3 reads CASRQGAGGYEQYF. In DNA, the CDR3 is TGTGCCAGCAGACAGGGGGCCGGGGGTTACGAGCAGTACTTC.

The chain combines TRBV25-1 with TRBJ2-7; D might be TRBD1 (7 bases). The V end lost 5 bases, the J end lost 4 bases, and 15 bases lay between the germline ends. CDR3 length: 14 residues. Per the germline V gene, CDR1 is MGHDK and CDR2 is SYGVNS. In nucleotides, the CDR3 is TGTGCCAGCAGTTACACGGAGGGACAGTACGAGCAGTACTTC. Amino acids: CASSYTEGQYEQYF.

The DNA of the CDR3 is TGTGCCAGTACTAGGAGGGGAGAAAAACTGTTTTTT. Residues: CASTRRGEKLFF. This sequence joins TRBV19 and TRBJ1-4; perhaps TRBD1 as D (5 bases). Deletions cut 7 bases from V and 8 bases from J, with 11 bases between. The CDR3 spans 12 residues. Germline values: CDR1 LNHDA, CDR2 SQIVND (reference sequence).

This chain links TRBV4-1 with TRBJ2-7; D might be TRBD2 (6 bases). The V gene lost 1 base and the J gene lost 7 bases, with 23 bases spanning the gap. Germline V lookup: CDR1 MGHRA, CDR2 YSYEKL. The CDR3 is 17 amino acids. The DNA for the CDR3 is TGCGCCAGCAGCCAAGTCGCGCGGGACCGTCATTGGGATGAGCAGTACTTC. Residues: CASSQVARDRHWDEQYF.

The chain recombines TRBV5-1 with TRBJ2-1, with 10 nucleotides matching TRBD1. V lost 1 base, J lost 7 bases, and 5 bases stayed unmatched. Per the germline V gene, CDR1 is SGHRS and CDR2 is YFSETQ. This CDR3 contains 15 residues. The CDR3 loop reads CASSLRQGAYNEQFF. The DNA of the CDR3 is TGCGCCAGCAGCTTGAGACAGGGGGCGTATAATGAGCAGTTCTTC.

V gene TRBV9 combines with J gene TRBJ2-7; TRBD1 matches 7 bases. The germline CDR1 and CDR2 sequences are SGDLS and YYNGEE. The ends lost 5 bases at V and 2 bases at J; junction bases unmatched: 7. The CDR3 has 14 residues. The CDR3 coding sequence is TGTGCCAGCAGTTCGGGACAGCGACCCTACGAGCAGTACTTC. It yields the protein CASSSGQRPYEQYF.

The chain couples TRBV7-9 to TRBJ2-7; D remains ambiguous. CDR1 and CDR2 (germline): SEHNR, FQNEAQ (reference sequence). The CDR3 spans 15 residues. V was pared by 5 bases and J by 2 bases, with 16 bases between. For the CDR3, the DNA is TGTGCCAGCAGCCCGCCCCAACACACTACCTACGAGCAGTACTTC. Its translation is CASSPPQHTTYEQYF.

This clone has more than one count but fewer than ten. The chain carries TRBV6-1 and TRBJ2-1, with 15 nucleotides matching TRBD2. This CDR3 comprises 15 residues. The germline V gene has CDR1 MNHNS and CDR2 SASEGT. V lost 4 bases and J lost 10; bases outside the gene matches: 5. The CDR3 DNA reads TGTGCCAGCAGTGGCGGACTAGCGGGAGGGGACGAGCAGTTCTTC. It yields the protein CASSGGLAGGDEQFF.

This sequence joins TRBV5-1 and TRBJ2-7; 12 positions match TRBD1. The CDR3 has 14 amino acids. The junction had 1 base not matched to a gene; V was cut back by 4 bases and J by 2 bases. Germline CDR1 and CDR2: SGHRS and YFSETQ. CDR3 bases: TGCGCCAGCAGCGGGACAGGGGGCCCCTACGAGCAGTACTTC. Its translation is CASSGTGGPYEQYF.

V is TRBV12-5 and J is TRBJ1-6; no clear D gene. Trimming took off 8 bases at V and 7 bases at J, with 12 bases between the two ends. The length of the CDR3 is 13 residues. From germline, CDR1 is LGHNT and CDR2 FRNRAP. This chain's CDR3 is CASRTELNSPLHF. Here the CDR3 DNA reads TGTGCTAGTCGGACTGAACTGAATTCACCCCTCCACTTT.

This sequence joins TRBV18 and TRBJ1-1; D possibly corresponds to TRBD1 (6 bases). The ends were cut back, 6 bases at V and 2 bases at J, with 13 bases in the middle. This CDR3 contains 14 residues. Germline loops: CDR1 KGHSH, CDR2 LQKENI. As DNA, the CDR3 is TGTGCCAGCTCCCCCGGGACACCTAACACTGAAGCTTTCTTT. This sequence encodes CASSPGTPNTEAFF.

This chain connects TRBV5-1 to TRBJ2-7; D may be TRBD2 (5 bases). Trimming stripped 4 bases from V and 2 bases from J, with 10 bases between. The germline CDR1 and CDR2 sequences are SGHRS and YFSETQ. The CDR3 loop spans 13 amino acids. The CDR3 DNA follows: TGCGCCAGCAGCCCGACCGGGACCTACGAGCAGTACTTC. It codes for CASSPTGTYEQYF.

The rearrangement links TRBV6-6 to TRBJ1-6; 10 nucleotides line up with TRBD1. The J segment lost 15 bases and the V segment lost 4 bases, leaving 9 bases of the junction unmatched. The CDR3 covers 14 residues. CDR1 is MNHNY and CDR2 is SVGAGI in the germline V gene (reference sequence). CDR3 sequence reads: CASSSSDRGRVLHF. Here the CDR3 DNA reads TGTGCCAGCAGTTCCTCCGACAGGGGGCGAGTCCTCCACTTT.

V is TRBV4-1 and J is TRBJ1-5, with 7 bases that match TRBD1. V was pared by 0 bases and J by 6 bases, with 5 bases of the junction left unmatched. CDR1 and CDR2 from the germline V gene are MGHRA and YSYEKL. The CDR3 sequence is 15 residues long. The CDR3 region has the DNA TGCGCCAGCAGCCAAGATCGACAGGGCCGTCAGCCCCAGCATTTT. It codes for CASSQDRQGRQPQHF.

V is TRBV13 and J is TRBJ2-5, with D unclear. This CDR3 comprises 13 residues. Trimming removed 5 bases from V and 4 bases from J, with 11 bases in between. In germline, CDR1 is PRHDT, CDR2 FYEKMQ (reference sequence). CDR3 in amino acids: CASSPSPGETQYF. CDR3 coding DNA: TGTGCCAGCAGCCCCTCCCCGGGAGAGACCCAGTACTTC.

The genes are TRBV11-2 and TRBJ1-2; TRBD1 matches at 7 bases. Per the germline V gene, CDR1 is SGHAT and CDR2 is FQNNGV. The CDR3 length is 15 residues. With V trimmed by 4 bases and J by 7 bases, 12 bases remained unmatched. CDR3 sequence (DNA): TGTGCCAGCAGCTCCCTTTTACAGGGGCGGTTTGGCTACACCTTC. Translating gives CASSSLLQGRFGYTF.

The chain uses TRBV6-6 and TRBJ1-2; D remains ambiguous. Per the germline V gene, CDR1 is MNHNY and CDR2 is SVGAGI (reference sequence). V dropped 5 bases and J dropped 0 bases, with 16 bases sitting between them. The CDR3 extends over 16 amino acids. The CDR3 nucleotides read TGTGCCAGCAGTCGTACTAGGGCCAGAGCTAACTATGGCTACACCTTC. Translation: CASSRTRARANYGYTF.

This clone has more than one count but fewer than ten. This chain uses TRBV14 with TRBJ1-1, with no clear D. Germline CDR1 reads SGHDN; CDR2 reads FVKESK. V shed 4 bases and J shed 3 bases, with 9 bases lying between them. The CDR3 is 13 amino acids. The CDR3 region is CASSLSSYTEAFF. The CDR3 DNA is TGTGCCAGCAGCCTAAGCTCTTACACTGAAGCTTTCTTT.

The chain recombines TRBV6-5 with TRBJ1-5; D is perhaps TRBD1 (6 bases). The CDR3 spans 14 residues. V gave up 4 bases and J gave up 5 bases, with 12 bases separating them. Looked up from germline, CDR1 is MNHEY and CDR2 is SVGAGI. CDR3 DNA sequence: TGTGCCAGCAGTTTATGGGGGCGGGATCAGCCCCAGCATTTT. Translation gives CASSLWGRDQPQHF.